Following are 17 T cell receptor beta chains from one sample sequenced in a study of cytomegalovirus exposure and HLA in healthy donors. PCR employed 60 Vbeta and 13 Jbeta primers. The method was immunoSEQ multiplex PCR; TCRdb's version includes in-frame clones alone and lacks a portion of them. The data hold roughly 100,000 clones, with about 83% observed a single time. The specimen was PBMCs. The receptors were gathered from a man between 18 and 29 years old in good health and CMV-seronegative.

V usage is TRBV9 and J usage is TRBJ2-3; no reliable D call. Germline-derived CDR1 and CDR2 are SGDLS and YYNGEE. V was trimmed by 1 base and J by 6 bases, leaving 15 bases between them. The CDR3 is 15 amino acids. The CDR3 DNA follows: TGTGCCAGCAGCGTATTTCATGGTAGCCCGGATACGCAGTATTTT. Translation: CASSVFHGSPDTQYF.

The chain carries TRBV6-1 and TRBJ2-4; 8 nucleotides match TRBD2. Germline CDR1 MNHNS, CDR2 SASEGT. The CDR3 covers 16 residues. The junction had 11 bases not matched to a gene; V was cut back by 2 bases and J by 8 bases. CDR3 nucleotide sequence: TGTGCCAGCAGTGAATTTGACGGGAGGGCCCTTGACATTCAGTACTTC. Translating it yields CASSEFDGRALDIQYF.

This chain links TRBV6-4 with TRBJ2-7; 9 bases agree with TRBD2. The CDR3 is made up of 15 amino acids. The V segment lost 6 bases and the J segment 0 bases; nucleotides outside the gene matches: 6. Germline V CDR1 and CDR2: MRHNA, SNTAGT. The CDR3 loop reads CASRVISGSSYEQYF. The CDR3 bases are TGTGCCAGCAGGGTGATTAGCGGGAGCTCCTACGAGCAGTACTTC.

The rearrangement links TRBV27 to TRBJ2-1; D not resolved. The CDR3 length is 13 residues. The V and J ends lost 0 bases and 5 bases respectively, with 5 bases between them. Germline CDR1 and CDR2: MNHEY and SMNVEV (reference sequence). Here the CDR3 reads CASSLSADNEQFF. The CDR3 DNA reads TGTGCCAGCAGTTTATCCGCAGACAATGAGCAGTTCTTC.

J is TRBJ2-7 and V is TRBV7-9, with D hard to call. CDR3 length: 14 amino acids. Trimming took 5 bases from V and 2 from J, leaving 13 bases between them. Germline V gene sequence: CDR1 SEHNR, CDR2 FQNEAQ (reference sequence). The CDR3 spells CASSPDITPYEQYF. The CDR3 coding sequence is TGTGCCAGCAGCCCTGACATTACGCCCTACGAGCAGTACTTC.

The V call is TRBV7-2, the J call TRBJ2-1; the match to TRBD1 covers 8 bases. Germline V gene sequence: CDR1 SGHTA, CDR2 FQGNSA. The CDR3 covers 15 residues. The V segment lost 5 bases and the J segment 0 bases; nucleotides outside the gene matches: 3. CDR3 sequence reads: CASSADRVSYNEQFF. The DNA of the CDR3 is TGTGCCAGCAGCGCGGACAGGGTCTCCTACAATGAGCAGTTCTTC.

The chain links TRBV28 to TRBJ2-1; tentatively, D is TRBD2 (6 bases). Looked up from germline, CDR1 is MDHEN and CDR2 is SYDVKM. This CDR3 region has 14 residues. Deletions cut 2 bases from V and 4 bases from J, with 9 bases between. The CDR3 DNA follows: TGTGCCAGCAGTTTAAGCGGGCCTTACAATGAGCAGTTCTTC. Translation gives CASSLSGPYNEQFF.

This chain links TRBV7-9 with TRBJ2-5; 8 bases map to TRBD1. CDR1 is SEHNR and CDR2 is FQNEAQ in the germline V gene (reference sequence). The CDR3 is 15 residues long. V gave up 5 bases and J gave up 5 bases; unmatched junction bases: 10. DNA for the CDR3: TGTGCCAGCAGCCCGAGGCGACAGGGGTGGGAGACCCAGTACTTC. Protein product: CASSPRRQGWETQYF.

The chain joins TRBV7-2 to TRBJ2-1; TRBD2 matches at 8 bases. Germline V gene sequence: CDR1 SGHTA, CDR2 FQGNSA. V lost 5 bases to trimming and J lost 6 bases; unmatched junction nucleotides: 6. The length of the CDR3 is 14 residues. The CDR3 reads CASSLSGGSNEQFF. The CDR3 DNA is TGTGCCAGCAGCCTAAGCGGGGGCTCCAATGAGCAGTTCTTC.

This clone is a singleton in its sample. The rearrangement links TRBV28 to TRBJ2-7; D perhaps matches TRBD2 (6 bases). The CDR3 is made up of 13 amino acids. The ends were cut back, 10 bases at V and 6 bases at J, with 19 bases in the middle. Germline CDR1 reads MDHEN; CDR2 reads SYDVKM. CDR3 bases: TGTGCCATCACAAAGGAGGGGCTTGGCGAGCAGTACTTC. This gives the protein CAITKEGLGEQYF.

This clone came up once. This chain uses TRBV29-1 with TRBJ1-2; D is undetermined. V lost 7 bases and J 2 bases, leaving 8 bases between the germline ends. Germline V gene sequence: CDR1 SQVTM, CDR2 ANQGSEA. CDR3 length: 11 residues. The DNA of the CDR3 is TGCAGCGCTGGAGGGAACTATGGCTACACCTTC. This gives the protein CSAGGNYGYTF.

On this clone itself: Relative to the germline gene, one junction end is altered; a read error may explain this. The chain carries TRBV6-5 and TRBJ1-1; 9 positions agree with TRBD1. Germline CDR1 and CDR2: MNHEY and SVGAGI. The CDR3 covers 15 residues. The CDR3 loop reads CASSYGVRDRDLTDF. The CDR3 DNA is TGTGCCAGCAGTTATGGCGTCCGGGACAGGGATTTAACCGATTTT.

The CDR3 bases are TGTGCCAGCAGTTTCGACTTGACTCCTACCTACGAGCAGTACTTC. This translates into CASSFDLTPTYEQYF. This chain links TRBV28 with TRBJ2-7; D is unclear. CDR1 MDHEN and CDR2 SYDVKM come from the germline V gene. There are 15 residues in the CDR3. V gave up 3 bases and J gave up 2 bases, with 14 bases separating them.

This clone appeared a single time. The chain recombines TRBV28 with TRBJ2-1, with 8 bases that match TRBD1. Germline-derived CDR1 and CDR2 are MDHEN and SYDVKM. The CDR3 runs 14 residues. V shed 7 bases, J shed 7 bases, and the junction held 9 bases outside the gene matches. This chain's CDR3 is CASNSGQGPNEQFF. The DNA for the CDR3 is TGTGCCAGCAATTCCGGACAGGGACCGAATGAGCAGTTCTTC.

The rearrangement links TRBV9 to TRBJ2-5; possible D gene TRBD1, 6 bases. This CDR3 comprises 14 residues. CDR1 and CDR2 (germline): SGDLS, YYNGEE. V lost 0 bases, J lost 4 bases, and 10 bases lay in between. The CDR3 protein is CASSVVGGTETQYF. The CDR3 coding sequence is TGTGCCAGCAGCGTAGTAGGGGGTACAGAGACCCAGTACTTC.

This chain uses TRBV28 with TRBJ1-4; possible D gene TRBD1, 6 bases. V gave up 3 bases and J gave up 8 bases, with 13 bases separating them. The CDR3 length is 14 residues. Germline CDR1 is MDHEN and CDR2 is SYDVKM. Written as DNA, the CDR3 is TGTGCCAGCAGTTTTCGGACAGCGGGGGAAAAACTGTTTTTT. It codes for CASSFRTAGEKLFF.

The V gene is TRBV7-9, the J gene TRBJ2-2; TRBD2 might be the D (5 bases). The CDR3 length is 16 residues. The V gene lost 2 bases and the J gene lost 3 bases, with 13 bases spanning the gap. Per the germline V gene, CDR1 is SEHNR and CDR2 is FQNEAQ (reference sequence). The CDR3 sequence: CASSLTPGSDTGELFF. The CDR3, as DNA: TGTGCCAGCAGCTTAACACCGGGGTCGGACACCGGGGAGCTGTTTTTT.